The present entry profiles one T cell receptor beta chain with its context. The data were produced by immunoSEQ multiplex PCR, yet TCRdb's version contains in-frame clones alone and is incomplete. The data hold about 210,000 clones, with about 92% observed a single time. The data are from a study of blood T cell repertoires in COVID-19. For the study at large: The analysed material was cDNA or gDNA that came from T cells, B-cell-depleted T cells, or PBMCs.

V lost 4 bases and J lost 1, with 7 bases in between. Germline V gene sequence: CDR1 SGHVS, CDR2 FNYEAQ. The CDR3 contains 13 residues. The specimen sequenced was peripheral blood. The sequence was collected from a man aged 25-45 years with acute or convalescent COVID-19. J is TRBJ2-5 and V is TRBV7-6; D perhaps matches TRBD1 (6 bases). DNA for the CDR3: TGTGCCAGCAGCTGGACAGCCCAAGAGACCCAGTACTTC. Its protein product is CASSWTAQETQYF.